Included here is one T cell receptor beta chain sequence, with context. Its specificity is unknown. This record comes from a study of blood T cells in healthy people across ages. Study details: Template switching caught about one barcoded beta molecule for each two T cells. General study findings and limits: Diversity of TCR beta correlated strongly with naive T cell percentage.

The authors ran a second PCR of about 6 to 11 cycles using a sample-barcoded 5' primer and a J-beta primer mix. TCRdb processed the 5' RACE reads anew with MiXCR; each CDR3 protein has one entry. The data hold 890,000 or so distinct CDR3 sequences, with 55% to 65% observed a single time. CDR1 and CDR2 from the germline V gene are MNHEY and SMNVEV (reference sequence). The CDR3 has 11 residues. This receptor was taken from a man aged 30 to 39 in good health. The sample taken for sequencing was blood. V is TRBV27 and J is TRBJ2-5, with a possible D match to TRBD1 (6 bases). The J call is uncertain, as TRBJ2-7 better fits the DNA end. This chain's CDR3 is CATGTIHEQYF. Here the CDR3 DNA reads TGTGCCACCGGGACAATCCACGAGCAGTACTTC.